Sequencing of this T cell receptor (beta chain) was carried out in a study of cytomegalovirus exposure and HLA in healthy donors. Study findings and constraints: Reportedly, cytomegalovirus status was diagnosed with high sensitivity and specificity. An analysis done earlier found most TCR beta V segments productive about 87% or about 30% of the time. Most TCR sequences showed up rarely, but some public TCRs showed up in many donors.

Trimming at V came to 5 bases and at J to 4 bases, leaving 4 bases not matched to a gene. The length of the CDR3 is 13 residues. CDR1 and CDR2 (germline): GTSNPN, SVGIG (reference sequence). This clone was detected a few times. The antigen remains unidentified. Primers: 60 Vbeta forward and 13 Jbeta reverse. Data came from immunoSEQ multiplex PCR; TCRdb stores just in-frame clones and leaves some out. The sample lists 150,000 to 200,000 clones, 82% occurring once. J is TRBJ1-4 and V is TRBV30, with 7 bases fitting TRBD1. The source of this sequence is a girl aged 2 to 10 in good health and CMV-seropositive. Material for sequencing was PBMCs. CDR3 protein: CAWLPGGNEKLFF. The CDR3, as DNA: TGTGCCTGGCTCCCAGGGGGTAATGAAAAACTGTTTTTT.